The 14 T cell receptor beta chains listed next were all sequenced from one sample in a study of T-cell reconstitution after alpha-beta-depleted transplantation in children. A TCRbeta library incorporating unique molecular identifiers was prepared. In TCRdb, the PCR reads were re-called with MiXCR into one record per CDR3 protein. Of some 220,000 distinct CDR3 sequences in the sample, around 10% are singletons; the top ten hold around 6.2%. The sequencing here drew on PBMCs from the stem cell graft donor, taken from the stem cell graft. These receptors were collected from a human donor who donated a stem cell graft to a child with acute lymphoblastic leukemia.

This clonotype appeared many times. The rearrangement uses TRBV12-3 or TRBV12-4 and TRBJ2-2, with TRBD1 as a possible D gene (6 bases). Trimming left V 4 bases short and J 3 bases short, with 12 bases between. The CDR3 runs 15 residues. This CDR3 is CASSYNGQHTGELFF. CDR3 nucleotide sequence: TGTGCCAGCAGTTACAACGGACAGCACACCGGGGAGCTGTTTTTT.

The V and J genes are TRBV19 and TRBJ2-3; 7 bases map to TRBD1. The CDR3 spans 14 residues. J lost 6 bases, V lost 5 bases, and 8 bases had no gene match. The germline gives CDR1 LNHDA, CDR2 SQIVND (reference sequence). The CDR3 sequence: CASSFPGQYDTQYF. CDR3 DNA: TGTGCCAGTAGTTTCCCGGGACAGTACGATACGCAGTATTTT.

This chain uses TRBV15 with TRBJ2-7; D unclear. Germline V gives CDR1 LNHNV, CDR2 YYDKDF (reference sequence). Between the trimmed V and J ends, which lost 1 base and 7 bases, there was a span of 11 bases. CDR3 size: 13 residues. The CDR3 bases are TGTGCCACCAGCAGAGCGCGCGAGAGGGAGCAGTACTTC. As protein: CATSRAREREQYF.

This clonotype was recorded at least ten times. The chain links TRBV12-3 or TRBV12-4 to TRBJ1-1; D unresolved. Trimming shortened V by 5 bases and J by 1 base, and 8 bases separated the two germline ends. The CDR3 has 13 residues. The CDR3 sequence: CASSPEKNTEAFF. The CDR3 coding sequence is TGTGCCAGCAGTCCAGAGAAGAACACTGAAGCTTTCTTT.

This clonotype was recorded a few times. The chain links TRBV6-2 or TRBV6-3 to TRBJ1-6, with TRBD1 identical over 8 bases. V was clipped by 5 bases and J by 6 bases; unmatched bases: 6. The germline V gene encodes CDR1 MNHEY and CDR2 SVGEGT. The CDR3 length is 15 residues. The CDR3 DNA sequence: TGTGCCAGCAGTGATCGGACAGGGAGTAATTCACCCCTCCACTTT. Its protein product is CASSDRTGSNSPLHF.

This clonotype was seen many times. The CDR3 region has the DNA TGTGCCAGCAGAAGTGGCACCGCGGAAGCTTTCTTT. Translated: CASRSGTAEAFF. V gene TRBV11-2 combines with J gene TRBJ1-1; D unresolved. Trimming removed 6 bases from V and 8 bases from J, with 13 bases in between. Germline assignment: CDR1 SGHAT and CDR2 FQNNGV. This CDR3 has 12 residues.

This clonotype showed up many times. The chain uses TRBV21-1 and TRBJ1-6. TRBV21-1 is a pseudogene. The CDR3 totals 16 residues. CDR3 bases: TGTGCCAGCAGCAAAGTGCCGGGGATAAGAAGTTCACCCCTCCACTTT. Translation: CASSKVPGIRSSPLHF.

This clonotype has only a few counts. V usage is TRBV5-8 and J usage is TRBJ2-5, with D perhaps matching TRBD2 (6 bases). Germline lookup yields CDR1 SGHTS and CDR2 YDEGEE. V gave up 4 bases and J gave up 2 bases, with 12 bases separating them. This CDR3 is built from 14 residues. The CDR3 sequence: CASSGGLLQETQYF. Written as DNA, the CDR3 is TGTGCCAGCAGCGGGGGACTGCTACAAGAGACCCAGTACTTC.

This clonotype was detected a few times. This chain links TRBV3-1 with TRBJ2-3; perhaps TRBD2 as D (6 bases). The germline V gene has CDR1 LGHDT and CDR2 YNNKEL (reference sequence). Trimming left V 0 bases short and J 7 bases short, with 17 bases between. This CDR3 is 16 amino acids long. The CDR3 sequence is CASSQDLGGATNTQYF. The CDR3 DNA reads TGTGCCAGCAGCCAAGATCTCGGCGGGGCCACTAATACGCAGTATTTT.

V and J are TRBV7-9 and TRBJ2-1, with 7 bases matching TRBD1. The germline V gene encodes CDR1 SEHNR and CDR2 FQNEAQ (reference sequence). J lost 12 bases, V lost 4 bases, and 9 bases had no gene match. The CDR3 runs 13 residues. The CDR3 sequence is CASSSEGGARQFF. CDR3 bases: TGTGCCAGCAGCTCAGAAGGGGGCGCAAGGCAGTTCTTC.

This clonotype has only a few counts. The CDR3 region is CASSETAVYGYTF. In nucleotides, the CDR3 is TGTGCCAGCAGTGAGACAGCAGTCTATGGCTACACCTTC. This chain uses TRBV2 with TRBJ1-2; tentative D call: TRBD1 (5 bases). V lost 3 bases, J lost 4 bases, and 9 bases lay in between. CDR1 is SNHLY and CDR2 is FYNNEI in the germline V gene. This CDR3 has 13 amino acids.

This clonotype was observed a few times. This chain joins TRBV3-1 and TRBJ2-7; TRBD1 agrees at 8 bases. Unmatched junction bases numbered 6, after V lost 4 bases and J lost 4 bases. CDR3 length: 14 amino acids. The germline V gene encodes CDR1 LGHDT and CDR2 YNNKEL (reference sequence). The CDR3 coding sequence is TGTGCCAGCAGCCTTCAGGGGGCTAGGTACGAGCAGTACTTC. Translated, it gives CASSLQGARYEQYF.

This clonotype appeared many times. V usage is TRBV7-8 and J usage is TRBJ2-7; TRBD2 matches 7 bases. CDR3 length: 17 amino acids. The germline V gene encodes CDR1 SGHVS and CDR2 FQNEAQ. Trimming at V came to 5 bases and at J to 0 bases, leaving 13 bases not matched to a gene. CDR3 sequence reads: CASSQSSGDYPSYEQYF. In nucleotides, the CDR3 is TGTGCCAGCAGCCAATCGTCGGGGGACTACCCCTCCTACGAGCAGTACTTC.

This clonotype was counted between two and nine times. The CDR3 loop is CASSYRANYEQYF. The CDR3 nucleotides are TGTGCCAGCAGTTACAGGGCAAACTACGAGCAGTACTTC. This sequence joins TRBV6-5 and TRBJ2-7; D gene unclear. The V gene lost 2 bases and the J gene lost 3 bases, with 8 bases spanning the gap. This CDR3 contains 13 residues. Germline V lookup: CDR1 MNHEY, CDR2 SVGAGI.